The clone carrying this T cell receptor (beta chain) was seen repeatedly, ten times or more. The target antigen is unknown. The CDR3 is made up of 9 amino acids. Trimming removed 7 bases at V and 7 bases at J, with 4 bases between. Looked up from germline, CDR1 is MNHNY and CDR2 is SVGAGI (reference sequence). The sample is drawn from a study of T cell repertoires in cytomegalovirus infection. About the research overall: Public TCR beta signatures were indicative of both CMV infection and a matching HLA type.

General observations from the study: The study identified carriers of CMV plus the relevant HLA from cumulative public TCR beta family frequency. The ex vivo response was dominated by HLA-C-restricted CMV-specific TCR beta clonotypes.

MiXCR, applied by TCRdb to the reads, yields one record per CDR3 protein. Of almost 500,000 distinct CDR3 sequences in the sample, roughly 10% are singletons; the top ten hold roughly a tenth. Material: PBMCs. This chain uses TRBV6-6 with TRBJ1-1; D is unclear. This clonotype was obtained from a human donor in good health (CMV status not recorded). Some clones in this sample may be carry-over from other donors' samples. The CDR3 reads CASTNEAFF. CDR3 in DNA: TGTGCCAGCACCAATGAAGCTTTCTTT.